This T cell receptor beta chain appears in the sequencing data of a study of T cell changes during pregnancy in multiple sclerosis (dated by TCRdb to the late 2010s). About the study as a whole: The study examined how the T cell repertoire changed over the course of pregnancy in women with multiple sclerosis.

Regarding this clone: Its specific antigen is unknown. The input lacks base qualities; no much larger clone sits a single base away.

Counted from cysteine to phenylalanine, this CDR3 has 15 amino acids. Kept here is only the CDR3 DNA, which spans 45 bases and is read in frame from base 1. V and J are truncated by 3 bases and 3 bases respectively, leaving an intervening sequence of 13 bases. The germline V gene specifies MGHDK as CDR1 and SYGVNS as CDR2. Libraries were built with the immunoSEQ multiplex PCR assay. TCRdb obtained this table from immuneACCESS and retained in-frame rearrangements with V and J assigned. These tables miss some clones; where compared with another copy, unresolved V genes account for less than half of the shortfall, and the remainder is unexplained. This sample gives about 110,000 clones in total; less than 95% of them show up just once. The ten biggest clones cover 1.6% of the sample.

This sequence uses TRBV25-1 and TRBJ2-3; the D gene is perhaps TRBD2, on 7 matching bases. The specimen was peripheral blood, collected before pregnancy. The receptor was derived from a female donor with multiple sclerosis, enrolled in a pregnancy study. The encoded CDR3 is CASSDGGHRTDTQYF. The DNA is as follows: TGTGCCAGCAGTGACGGGGGGCATAGGACAGATACGCAGTATTTT. Joined to the reference TRBV25-1 and TRBJ2-3 proteins, this CDR3 gives the full variable domain: EADIYQTPRYLVIGTGKKITLECSQTMGHDKMYWYQQDPGMELHLIHYSYGVNSTEKGDLSSESTVSRIRTEHFPLTLESARPSHTSQYLCASSDGGHRTDTQYFGPGTRLTVL.